This T cell receptor beta chain was recorded in a study of beta chain features in type 1 diabetes. Study results and limitations: Moderate but significant shortening of TCRB CDR3s was recorded in all four CD4+ subsets from Type 1 diabetes patients.

V was pared by 5 bases and J by 1 base, with 3 bases of the junction left unmatched. The CDR3 loop spans 15 amino acids. Germline assignment: CDR1 SGHTA and CDR2 FQGNSA. Expressed TCRB transcripts got sequenced, as all isolated RNA was reverse transcribed. Sequencing used immunoSEQ multiplex PCR; TCRdb keeps in-frame clones, though not all of them. The sample lists around 300,000 clones; approximately 15% were seen once. Points on this clone: Its cognate antigen is unknown. Other DNA sequences within the sample encode an identical CDR3.

Sequencing input: naive CD4+ T cells from blood. This chain uses TRBV7-2 with TRBJ2-2; 8 nucleotides match TRBD1. The clonotype originates from a man aged 18 to 30 with type 1 diabetes. The CDR3 is CASSRDRRNTGELFF. CDR3 in DNA: TGTGCCAGCAGCCGGGACAGGCGGAACACCGGGGAGCTGTTTTTT.